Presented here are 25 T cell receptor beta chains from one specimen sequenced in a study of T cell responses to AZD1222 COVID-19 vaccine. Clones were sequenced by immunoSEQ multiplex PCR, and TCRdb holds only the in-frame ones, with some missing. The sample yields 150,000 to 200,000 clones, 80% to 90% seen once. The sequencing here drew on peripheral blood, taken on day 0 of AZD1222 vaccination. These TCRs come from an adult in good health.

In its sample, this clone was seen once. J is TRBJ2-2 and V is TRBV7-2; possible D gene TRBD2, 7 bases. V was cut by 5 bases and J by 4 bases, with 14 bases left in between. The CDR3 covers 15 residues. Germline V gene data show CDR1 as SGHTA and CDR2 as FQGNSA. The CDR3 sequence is CASSQRGGGTGELFF. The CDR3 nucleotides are TGTGCCAGCAGCCAAAGAGGGGGGGGCACCGGGGAGCTGTTTTTT.

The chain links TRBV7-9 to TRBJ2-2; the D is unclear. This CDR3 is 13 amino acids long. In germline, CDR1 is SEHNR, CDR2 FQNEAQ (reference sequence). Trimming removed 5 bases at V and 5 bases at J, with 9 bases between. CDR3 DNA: TGTGCCAGCAGCCACGGGCCGACCGGGGAGCTGTTTTTT. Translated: CASSHGPTGELFF. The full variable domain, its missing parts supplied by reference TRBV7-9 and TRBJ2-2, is DTGVSQNPRHKITKRGQNVTFRCDPISEHNRLYWYRQTLGQGPEFLTYFQNEAQLEKSRLLSDRFSAERPKGSFSTLEIQRTEQGDSAMYLCASSHGPTGELFFGEGSRLTVL.

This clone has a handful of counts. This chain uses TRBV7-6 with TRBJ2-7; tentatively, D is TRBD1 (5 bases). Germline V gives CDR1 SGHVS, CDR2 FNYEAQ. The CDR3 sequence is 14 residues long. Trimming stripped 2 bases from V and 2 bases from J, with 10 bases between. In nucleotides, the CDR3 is TGTGCCAGCAGCTTACGCCAACAGGCCTACGAGCAGTACTTC. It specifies CASSLRQQAYEQYF.

The CDR3 DNA is TGTGCCAGCAGCTTAGTTGGGGGCAGCGGGGGCCGGAGCTCCTACGAGCAGTACTTC. It specifies CASSLVGGSGGRSSYEQYF. The V and J genes are TRBV7-3 and TRBJ2-7; 8 bases fit TRBD2. The V and J ends lost 2 bases and 0 bases, in that order; junction bases with no gene match: 15. Germline CDR1 and CDR2: SGHTA and FQGTGA. The CDR3 is made up of 19 amino acids.

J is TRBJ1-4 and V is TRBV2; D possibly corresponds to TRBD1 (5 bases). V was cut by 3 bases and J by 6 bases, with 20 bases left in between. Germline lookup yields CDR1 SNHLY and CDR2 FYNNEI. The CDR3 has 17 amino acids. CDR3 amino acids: CASSEGGILLSDEKLFF. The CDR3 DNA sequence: TGTGCCAGCAGTGAGGGGGGGATTCTCCTTTCGGATGAAAAACTGTTTTTT.

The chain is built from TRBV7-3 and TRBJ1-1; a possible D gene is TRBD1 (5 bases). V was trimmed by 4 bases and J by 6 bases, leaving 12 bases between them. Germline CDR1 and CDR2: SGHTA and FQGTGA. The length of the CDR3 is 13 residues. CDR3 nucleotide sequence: TGTGCCAGCAGCTCAGACCGGGGCGCTGAAGCTTTCTTT. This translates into CASSSDRGAEAFF. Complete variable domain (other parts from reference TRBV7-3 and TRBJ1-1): GAGVSQTPSNKVTEKGKYVELRCDPISGHTALYWYRQSLGQGPEFLIYFQGTGAADDSGLPNDRFFAVRPEGSVSTLKIQRTERGDSAVYLCASSSDRGAEAFFGQGTRLTVV.

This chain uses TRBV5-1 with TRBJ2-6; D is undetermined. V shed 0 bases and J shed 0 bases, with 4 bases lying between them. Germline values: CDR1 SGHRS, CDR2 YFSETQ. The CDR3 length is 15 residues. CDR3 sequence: CASSLGNSGANVLTF. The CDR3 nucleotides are TGCGCCAGCAGCTTGGGCAACTCTGGGGCCAACGTCCTGACTTTC.

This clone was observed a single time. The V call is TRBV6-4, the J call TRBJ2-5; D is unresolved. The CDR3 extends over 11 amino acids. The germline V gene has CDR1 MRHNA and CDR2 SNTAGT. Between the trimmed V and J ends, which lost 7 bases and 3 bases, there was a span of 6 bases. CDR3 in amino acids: CASNQKETQYF. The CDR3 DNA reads TGTGCCAGCAATCAGAAAGAGACCCAGTACTTC.

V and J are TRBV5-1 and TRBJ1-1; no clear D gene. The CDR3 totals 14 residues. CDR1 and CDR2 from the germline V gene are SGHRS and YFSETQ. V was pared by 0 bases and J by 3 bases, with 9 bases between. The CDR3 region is CASSLGRGDTEAFF. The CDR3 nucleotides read TGCGCCAGCAGCTTGGGTCGGGGAGACACTGAAGCTTTCTTT.

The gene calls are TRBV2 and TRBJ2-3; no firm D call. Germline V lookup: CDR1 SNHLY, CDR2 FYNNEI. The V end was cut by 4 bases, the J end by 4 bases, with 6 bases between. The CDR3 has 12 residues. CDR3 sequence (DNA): TGTGCCAGCAGTGGGTTAGCAGATACGCAGTATTTT. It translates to CASSGLADTQYF. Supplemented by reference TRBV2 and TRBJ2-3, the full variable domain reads EPEVTQTPSHQVTQMGQEVILRCVPISNHLYFYWYRQILGQKVEFLVSFYNNEISEKSEIFDDQFSVERPDGSNFTLKIRSTKLEDSAMYFCASSGLADTQYFGPGTRLTVL.

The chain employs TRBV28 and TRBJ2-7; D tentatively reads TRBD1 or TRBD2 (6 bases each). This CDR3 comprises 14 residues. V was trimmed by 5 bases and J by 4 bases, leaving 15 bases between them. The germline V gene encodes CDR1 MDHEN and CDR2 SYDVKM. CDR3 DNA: TGTGCCAGCAGTGATAGGGGGGCTGCGTACGAGCAGTACTTC. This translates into CASSDRGAAYEQYF.

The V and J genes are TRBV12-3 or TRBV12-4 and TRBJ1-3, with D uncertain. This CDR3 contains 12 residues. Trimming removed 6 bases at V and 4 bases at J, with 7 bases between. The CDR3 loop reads CASSPLGNTIYF. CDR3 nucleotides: TGTGCCAGCAGCCCGTTGGGAAACACCATATATTTT.

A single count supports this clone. CDR3 residues: CASSFIGVAGEKLFF. CDR3 nucleotide sequence: TGTGCCAGCAGTTTTATTGGGGTAGCGGGTGAAAAACTGTTTTTT. The V and J genes are TRBV27 and TRBJ1-4; D is unresolved. The CDR3 spans 15 residues. V dropped 3 bases and J dropped 7 bases, with 15 bases sitting between them. Germline V gene lookup returns CDR1 MNHEY and CDR2 SMNVEV (reference sequence).

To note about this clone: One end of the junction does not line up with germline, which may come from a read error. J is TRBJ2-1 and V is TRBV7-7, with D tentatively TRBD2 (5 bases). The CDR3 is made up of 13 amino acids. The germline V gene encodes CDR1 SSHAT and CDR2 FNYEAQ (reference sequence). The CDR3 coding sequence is TGTGCTAGCAGCTTGGACTCCAACAATGAGCAGTTCTTC. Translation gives CASSLDSNNEQFF.

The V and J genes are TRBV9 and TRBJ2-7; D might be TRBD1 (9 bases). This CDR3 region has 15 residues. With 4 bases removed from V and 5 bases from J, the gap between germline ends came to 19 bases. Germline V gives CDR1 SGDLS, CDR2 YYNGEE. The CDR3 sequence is CASSFSGTGIDEQYF. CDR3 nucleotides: TGTGCCAGCAGCTTTAGCGGGACAGGGATCGACGAGCAGTACTTC.

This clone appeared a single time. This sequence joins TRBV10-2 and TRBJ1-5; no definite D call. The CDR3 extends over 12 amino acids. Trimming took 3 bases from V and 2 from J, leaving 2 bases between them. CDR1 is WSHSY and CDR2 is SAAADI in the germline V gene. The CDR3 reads CASSDGNQPQHF. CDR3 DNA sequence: TGCGCCAGCAGTGACGGCAATCAGCCCCAGCATTTT.

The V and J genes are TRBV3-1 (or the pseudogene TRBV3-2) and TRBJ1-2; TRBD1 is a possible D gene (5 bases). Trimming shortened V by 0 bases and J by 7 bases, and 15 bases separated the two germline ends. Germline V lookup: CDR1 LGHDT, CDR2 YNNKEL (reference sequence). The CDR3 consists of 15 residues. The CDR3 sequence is CASSQDWQGLSGYTF. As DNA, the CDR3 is TGTGCCAGCAGCCAAGATTGGCAGGGTCTAAGTGGCTACACCTTC.

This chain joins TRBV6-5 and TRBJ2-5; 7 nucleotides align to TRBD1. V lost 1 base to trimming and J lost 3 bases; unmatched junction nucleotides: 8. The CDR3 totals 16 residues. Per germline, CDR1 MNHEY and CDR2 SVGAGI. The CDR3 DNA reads TGTGCCAGCAGTTACTTTGGACAGGCTGAGGAAGAGACCCAGTACTTC. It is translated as CASSYFGQAEEETQYF.

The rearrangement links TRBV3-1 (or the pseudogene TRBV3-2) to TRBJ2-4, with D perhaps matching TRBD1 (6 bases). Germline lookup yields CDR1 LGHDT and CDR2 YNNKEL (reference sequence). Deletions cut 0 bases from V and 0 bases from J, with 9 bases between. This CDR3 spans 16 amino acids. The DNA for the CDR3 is TGTGCCAGCAGCCAAGATAGCAGGGGAGCCAAAAACATTCAGTACTTC. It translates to CASSQDSRGAKNIQYF.

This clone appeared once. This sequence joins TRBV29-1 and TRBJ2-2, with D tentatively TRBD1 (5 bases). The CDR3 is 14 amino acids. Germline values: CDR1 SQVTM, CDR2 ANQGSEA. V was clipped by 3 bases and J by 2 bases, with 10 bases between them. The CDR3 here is CSVDMTDNTGELFF. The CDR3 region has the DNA TGCAGCGTTGACATGACAGACAACACCGGGGAGCTGTTTTTT.

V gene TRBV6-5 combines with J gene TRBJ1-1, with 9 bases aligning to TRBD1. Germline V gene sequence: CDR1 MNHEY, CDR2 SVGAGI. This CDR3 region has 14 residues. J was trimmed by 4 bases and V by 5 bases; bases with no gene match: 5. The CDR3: CASSPGDRATEAFF. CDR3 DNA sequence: TGTGCCAGCAGTCCCGGGGACAGGGCCACTGAAGCTTTCTTT.

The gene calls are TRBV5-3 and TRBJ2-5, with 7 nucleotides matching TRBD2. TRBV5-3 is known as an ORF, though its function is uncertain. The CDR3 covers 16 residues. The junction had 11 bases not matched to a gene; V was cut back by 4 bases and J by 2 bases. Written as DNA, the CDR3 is TGTGCCAGAAGCCACCTGTCCTTAGCGGGTCAAGAGACCCAGTACTTC. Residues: CARSHLSLAGQETQYF.

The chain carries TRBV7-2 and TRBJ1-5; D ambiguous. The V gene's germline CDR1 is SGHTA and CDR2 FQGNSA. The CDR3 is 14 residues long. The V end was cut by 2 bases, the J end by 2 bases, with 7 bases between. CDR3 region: CASSLTGGNQPQHF. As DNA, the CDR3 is TGTGCCAGCAGCTTAACGGGTGGCAATCAGCCCCAGCATTTT.

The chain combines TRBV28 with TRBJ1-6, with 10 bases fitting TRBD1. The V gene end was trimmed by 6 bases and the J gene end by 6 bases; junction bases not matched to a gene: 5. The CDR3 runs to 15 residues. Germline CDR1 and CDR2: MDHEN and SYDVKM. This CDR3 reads CASRPRTGGNSPLHF. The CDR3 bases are TGTGCCAGCAGACCACGGACAGGGGGTAATTCACCCCTCCACTTT.

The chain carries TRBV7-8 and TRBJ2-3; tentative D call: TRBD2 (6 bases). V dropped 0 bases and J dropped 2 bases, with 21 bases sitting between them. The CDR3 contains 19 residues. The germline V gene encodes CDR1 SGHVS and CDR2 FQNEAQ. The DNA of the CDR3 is TGTGCCAGCAGCTTAGCGACGGGGTTGGGACTTACCATCACAGATACGCAGTATTTT. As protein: CASSLATGLGLTITDTQYF.